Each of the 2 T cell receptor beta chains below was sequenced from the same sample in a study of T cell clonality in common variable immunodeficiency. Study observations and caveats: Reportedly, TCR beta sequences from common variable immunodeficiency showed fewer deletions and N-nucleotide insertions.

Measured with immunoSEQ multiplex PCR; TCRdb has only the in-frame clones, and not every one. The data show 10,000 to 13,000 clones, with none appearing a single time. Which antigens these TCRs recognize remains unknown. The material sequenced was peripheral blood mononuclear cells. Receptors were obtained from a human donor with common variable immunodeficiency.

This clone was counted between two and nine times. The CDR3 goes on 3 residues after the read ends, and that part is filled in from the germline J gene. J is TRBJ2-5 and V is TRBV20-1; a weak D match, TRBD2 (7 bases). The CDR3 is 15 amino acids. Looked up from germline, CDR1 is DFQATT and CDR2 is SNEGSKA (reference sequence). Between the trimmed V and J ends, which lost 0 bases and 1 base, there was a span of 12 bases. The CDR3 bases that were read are TGCAGTGCTAGAGATACGGGGGGCGCCCAAGAGACC. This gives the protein CSARDTGGAQET. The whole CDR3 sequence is CSARDTGGAQETQYF.

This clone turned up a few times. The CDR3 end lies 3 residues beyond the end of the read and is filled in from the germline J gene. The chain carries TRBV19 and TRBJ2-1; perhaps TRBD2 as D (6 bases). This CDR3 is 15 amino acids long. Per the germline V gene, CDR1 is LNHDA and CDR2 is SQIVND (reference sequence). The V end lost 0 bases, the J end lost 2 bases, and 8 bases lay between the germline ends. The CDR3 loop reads CASSIDGTPYNEQFF. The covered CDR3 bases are TGTGCCAGTAGTATAGACGGGACTCCCTACAATGAG. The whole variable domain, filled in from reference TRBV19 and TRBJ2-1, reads DGGITQSPKYLFRKEGQNVTLSCEQNLNHDAMYWYRQDPGQGLRLIYYSQIVNDFQKGDIAEGYSVSREKKESFPLTVTSAQKNPTAFYLCASSIDGTPYNEQFFGPGTRLTVL.